Below, 2 T cell receptor beta chains from the same sample are listed, as sequenced in a study of blood T cells in healthy people across ages. The authors ran a second PCR of roughly 6 to 12 cycles using a sample-barcoded 5' primer and a J-beta primer mix. MiXCR, run by TCRdb on the 5' RACE reads, gives a single entry per CDR3 protein. The sample has about 1,500,000 distinct CDR3 sequences; 35% to 45% are singletons. The sample consisted of blood. These receptors all come from a woman under 30 in good health.

The rearrangement uses TRBV20-1 and TRBJ1-1, with D possibly TRBD1 on 5 matching bases. V lost 2 bases and J lost 0, with 10 bases in between. Germline CDR1 and CDR2: DFQATT and SNEGSKA (reference sequence). The CDR3 contains 14 residues. The CDR3 DNA is TGCAGTGCTAGACGGGACGGAATGAACACTGAAGCTTTCTTT. Amino acid sequence: CSARRDGMNTEAFF.

The chain joins TRBV20-1 to TRBJ2-3; 12 positions agree with TRBD2. The CDR3 contains 16 residues. Germline trimming cut 0 bases from V and 4 bases from J; bases unmatched to any gene: 5. The germline gives CDR1 DFQATT, CDR2 SNEGSKA (reference sequence). CDR3 residues: CSARDSTSGGSDTQYF. The DNA for the CDR3 is TGCAGTGCTAGAGATTCGACTAGCGGGGGTTCAGATACGCAGTATTTT.